These 7 T cell receptor beta chains share one sample of origin, sequenced in a study of T cell responses to AZD1222 COVID-19 vaccine. The method was immunoSEQ multiplex PCR; TCRdb's version includes in-frame clones alone and lacks a portion of them. The data hold more than 150,000 clones, with less than 95% observed a single time. This material consisted of peripheral blood, taken on day 0 of AZD1222 vaccination. All receptors derive from an adult in good health.

The V call is TRBV28, the J call TRBJ2-5; 8 bases map to TRBD1. In germline, CDR1 is MDHEN, CDR2 SYDVKM. CDR3 length equals 15 residues. V trimming: 5 bases; J trimming: 4 bases; junction bases outside the gene matches: 9. CDR3 loop: CASSLPGGLGETQYF. The DNA for the CDR3 is TGTGCCAGCAGTCTTCCAGGGGGCCTGGGAGAGACCCAGTACTTC.

This clone showed up just once. The chain is built from TRBV18 and TRBJ2-7, with 9 bases fitting TRBD1. This CDR3 comprises 12 residues. Trimming cost V 4 bases and J 9 bases; bases outside gene matches: 4. In germline, CDR1 is KGHSH, CDR2 LQKENI. The CDR3 sequence: CASSRTGDRQYF. The CDR3 DNA is TGTGCCAGCTCACGGACAGGGGACCGGCAGTACTTC.

The V and J genes are TRBV27 and TRBJ2-7; TRBD2 matches 9 bases. The CDR3 runs 16 residues. With V trimmed by 5 bases and J by 4 bases, 12 bases remained unmatched. CDR1 MNHEY and CDR2 SMNVEV come from the germline V gene (reference sequence). The CDR3 DNA reads as TGTGCCAGCAGTGGGGGCCCCTCTAGCGGGGCTTACGAGCAGTACTTC. Its protein product is CASSGGPSSGAYEQYF.

V gene TRBV20-1 combines with J gene TRBJ2-3; 8 nucleotides align to TRBD2. Per the germline V gene, CDR1 is DFQATT and CDR2 is SNEGSKA (reference sequence). The CDR3 is made up of 17 amino acids. With 3 bases clipped from V and 3 bases from J, the junction kept 14 bases outside the gene matches. DNA of the CDR3: TGCAGTGCTAGTTCACTTGGAGCGGGAGTGGGTACAGATACGCAGTATTTT. Translated: CSASSLGAGVGTDTQYF.

The V call is TRBV14, the J call TRBJ2-3, with TRBD1 identical over 8 bases. V was pared by 3 bases and J by 6 bases, with 5 bases of the junction left unmatched. Germline CDR1 reads SGHDN; CDR2 reads FVKESK. CDR3 length: 14 residues. The CDR3 spells CASSQGTGLDTQYF. CDR3 coding DNA: TGTGCCAGCAGCCAGGGGACAGGTTTGGATACGCAGTATTTT.

The chain links TRBV10-3 to TRBJ2-3, with TRBD2 as a possible D gene (5 bases). Germline CDR1 reads ENHRY; CDR2 reads SYGVKD. Trimming removed 8 bases from V and 8 bases from J, with 17 bases in between. The CDR3 spans 13 residues. DNA of the CDR3: TGTGCCATCGAAGGCCAGCGCGGAGGTACGCAGTATTTT. Its translation is CAIEGQRGGTQYF.

V usage is TRBV6-5 and J usage is TRBJ2-2; D possibly corresponds to TRBD2 (6 bases). This CDR3 is built from 14 residues. V lost 8 bases, J lost 1 base, and 11 bases lay in between. Germline CDR1 MNHEY, CDR2 SVGAGI. The CDR3 reads CASSGLMNTGELFF. CDR3 nucleotide sequence: TGTGCCAGCTCGGGACTCATGAACACCGGGGAGCTGTTTTTT.